The rows below give T cell receptor beta chains drawn from one sample of a study of Graves' ophthalmopathy and Graves' hyperthyroidism. From the multiplex PCR reads, TCRdb called clonotypes with MiXCR, one entry per CDR3 protein. The sample carries approximately 1.2 million distinct CDR3 sequences, about 35% recorded once. The material sequenced was peripheral blood or thyroid tissue (not recorded which). These TCRs come from an adult man with Graves' hyperthyroidism. CDR3s include the opening cysteine and the closing phenylalanine or tryptophan. A D gene is named only where the DNA matches it firmly. A clone size is listed for some rows: how often the clone was seen (once, few, many), or a class if it is expanded.

once	TRBJ1-1	-	TRBV11-2	CASSQGGQRTEAFF	TGTGCCAGCAGCCAAGGGGGGCAGCGCACTGAAGCTTTCTTT
many	TRBJ2-6	-	TRBV19	CASSVGLGANVLTF	TGTGCCAGTAGTGTGGGCCTCGGGGCCAACGTCCTGACTTTC
-	TRBJ2-6	-	TRBV2	CASSDVGQGANVLTF	TGTGCCAGCAGTGATGTTGGACAGGGGGCCAACGTCCTGACTTTC
-	TRBJ2-7	-	TRBV10-3	CASSPTTGFEQYF	TGTGCCAGCAGCCCCACTACTGGGTTCGAGCAGTACTTC
few	TRBJ2-7	-	TRBV19	CASRLQGKVSYEQYF	TGTGCCAGCAGATTACAGGGAAAAGTCTCCTACGAGCAGTACTTC
few	TRBJ2-7	-	TRBV12-3/TRBV12-4	CASSFLVGEQYF	TGTGCCAGCAGTTTTTTGGTGGGTGAGCAGTACTTC
many	TRBJ1-6	-	TRBV20-1	CSVGGSSVNSPLHF	TGCAGTGTGGGGGGCAGCAGCGTTAATTCACCCCTCCACTTT
-	TRBJ1-1	TRBD1	TRBV7-2	CASSFARQGNTEAFF	TGTGCCAGCAGCTTCGCCCGACAGGGGAACACTGAAGCTTTCTTT
many	TRBJ2-7	-	TRBV20-1	CSARGQGSSYEQYF	TGCAGTGCTAGGGGGCAGGGGAGCTCCTACGAGCAGTACTTC
-	TRBJ1-1	-	TRBV7-9	CASSLGQMSTEAFF	TGCGCCAGCAGCTTAGGACAGATGAGCACTGAAGCTTTCTTT
few	TRBJ1-5	-	TRBV20-1	CRGPPNQPQHF	TGCAGGGGACCGCCTAATCAGCCCCAGCATTTT
-	TRBJ2-2	-	TRBV20-1	CSARSWDVTGELFF	TGCAGTGCTAGATCCTGGGACGTAACCGGGGAGCTGTTTTTT
few	TRBJ2-7	-	TRBV12-3/TRBV12-4	CASKSDRTLPGLPAYEQYF	TGTGCCAGCAAGTCTGATAGAACCTTACCTGGACTGCCAGCTTACGAGCAGTACTTC
-	TRBJ1-2	-	TRBV24-1	CATSDSHSYGYTF	TGTGCCACCAGTGATTCCCATTCCTATGGCTACACCTTC
-	TRBJ2-2	TRBD2	TRBV29-1	CSAVAGITGELFF	TGCAGCGCTGTAGCGGGTATCACCGGGGAGCTGTTTTTT
-	TRBJ1-2	TRBD1	TRBV6-5	CASSYSGTGVYGYTF	TGTGCCAGCAGTTACTCGGGGACAGGGGTCTATGGCTACACCTTC
many	TRBJ1-1	-	TRBV7-9	CASSDQAGGLGTEAFF	TGTGCCAGCAGCGACCAGGCCGGAGGGTTGGGAACTGAAGCTTTCTTT
many	TRBJ2-5	TRBD1	TRBV29-1	CSARTGGAWETQYF	TGCAGCGCAAGGACAGGGGGGGCCTGGGAGACCCAGTACTTC
-	TRBJ1-4	-	TRBV5-4	CASSPAGPNEKLFF	TGTGCCAGCAGTCCTGCAGGCCCTAATGAAAAACTGTTTTTT
few	TRBJ1-1	TRBD1	TRBV4-3	CASSPRHEGAEAFF	TGCGCCAGCAGCCCTCGGCATGAGGGGGCAGAAGCTTTCTTT
-	TRBJ2-7	-	TRBV7-2	CASSLRIRTGGRRSYEQYF	TGTGCCAGCAGCTTAAGGATCCGAACTGGGGGGCGACGCTCCTACGAGCAGTACTTC
many	TRBJ1-1	-	TRBV29-1	CSVEIGTEAFF	TGCAGCGTTGAAATAGGCACTGAAGCTTTCTTT
many	TRBJ1-4	-	TRBV7-9	CASSRTLGKSEKLFF	TGTGCCAGCAGCCGCACGTTGGGGAAAAGCGAAAAACTGTTTTTT
few	TRBJ1-2	-	TRBV5-1	CASSPSHQAKGGYTF	TGCGCCAGCAGCCCCAGCCATCAGGCGAAAGGTGGCTACACCTTC
few	TRBJ1-5	-	TRBV2	CASSAGVSQYQPQHF	TGTGCCAGCAGTGCTGGGGTGAGTCAGTATCAGCCCCAGCATTTT
many	TRBJ1-1	-	TRBV11-1	CASSSGRYTEAFF	TGTGCCAGCAGCTCGGGACGGTACACTGAAGCTTTCTTT
few	TRBJ1-3	TRBD1	TRBV19	CASSIRGGDSAGNTIYF	TGTGCCAGTAGTATACGAGGAGGGGACAGTGCTGGAAACACCATATATTTT
many	TRBJ1-5	-	TRBV7-2	CASSLQQGQPQHF	TGTGCCAGCAGCTTGCAGCAGGGACAGCCCCAGCATTTT
few	TRBJ1-2	TRBD1	TRBV20-1	CSAQDRGYYGYTF	TGCAGTGCACAAGACAGGGGGTACTATGGCTACACCTTC
-	TRBJ2-7	-	TRBV10-3	CAISADDRQFYEQYF	TGTGCCATCAGTGCTGATGACAGGCAATTCTACGAGCAGTACTTC
-	TRBJ1-2	-	TRBV15	CATSTGSRGYTF	TGTGCCACCAGCACAGGGAGTAGAGGTTACACCTTC
-	TRBJ1-2	-	TRBV9	CASSQTTGFLYGYTF	TGTGCCAGCAGCCAAACCACAGGGTTTCTCTATGGCTACACCTTC
-	TRBJ2-7	-	TRBV2	CASGRTVIDEQYF	TGTGCCAGCGGTAGGACAGTAATCGACGAGCAGTACTTC
many	TRBJ2-5	-	TRBV6-2/TRBV6-3	CASSGLLSGETQYF	TGTGCCAGCTCCGGATTACTCAGCGGAGAGACCCAGTACTTC
few	TRBJ1-4	-	TRBV20-1	CSARDLGRGASLEKLFF	TGCAGTGCTAGAGATCTAGGTAGGGGGGCCTCCCTCGAAAAACTGTTTTTT
few	TRBJ2-3	-	TRBV2	CASSLTADTQYF	TGTGCCAGCAGTTTAACAGCAGATACGCAGTATTTT
-	TRBJ1-2	-	TRBV15	CATSSVAMGYTF	TGTGCCACCAGCAGTGTAGCGATGGGCTACACCTTC
many	TRBJ1-1	-	TRBV7-9	CASSLETLEAFF	TGTGCCAGCAGCTTAGAGACTCTCGAAGCTTTCTTT
few	TRBJ1-5	TRBD1	TRBV6-6	CASSEGQAYSNQPQHF	TGTGCCAGCAGCGAGGGACAGGCTTATAGCAATCAGCCCCAGCATTTT
many	TRBJ2-5	-	TRBV7-9	CASSPQTQYF	TGTGCCAGCAGCCCCCAGACCCAGTACTTC
-	TRBJ2-7	TRBD1	TRBV7-8	CASSWDRGMSYEQYF	TGTGCCAGCAGTTGGGACAGGGGTATGTCCTACGAGCAGTACTTC
-	TRBJ2-7	TRBD2	TRBV12-3/TRBV12-4	CASSWRLAGSYEQYF	TGTGCCAGCAGTTGGCGACTAGCGGGATCCTACGAGCAGTACTTC
-	TRBJ2-7	TRBD2	TRBV28	CASRVAGRGDEQYF	TGTGCCAGCAGAGTAGCGGGACGGGGAGACGAGCAGTACTTC
few	TRBJ2-7	TRBD2	TRBV6-5	CASSARVGAGVQYF	TGTGCCAGCAGTGCCCGGGTGGGTGCGGGAGTGCAGTACTTC
-	TRBJ1-1	-	TRBV29-1	CSVEGGTGEAFF	TGCAGCGTTGAAGGGGGAACAGGAGAAGCTTTCTTT
-	TRBJ1-2	TRBD1	TRBV20-1	CSARDPGTGLPTGYTF	TGCAGTGCTAGAGATCCGGGGACAGGGTTACCTACTGGCTACACCTTC
-	TRBJ1-6	TRBD1	TRBV7-2	CASSLQGAADNSPLHF	TGTGCCAGCAGCCTACAGGGGGCGGCAGATAATTCACCCCTCCACTTT
few	TRBJ1-5	-	TRBV7-8	CASSLGPFSNQPQHF	TGTGCCAGCAGTCTGGGGCCGTTTAGCAATCAGCCCCAGCATTTT
few	TRBJ1-2	-	TRBV7-8	CASSSVGLDGGYTF	TGTGCCAGCAGCTCAGTAGGGCTGGACGGTGGCTACACCTTC
few	TRBJ1-2	-	TRBV29-1	CSVDTGSYYGYTF	TGCAGCGTTGATACAGGGAGCTACTATGGCTACACCTTC
-	TRBJ1-2	-	TRBV12-3/TRBV12-4	CASSYEATGERENGYTF	TGTGCCAGCAGTTACGAGGCGACTGGGGAAAGGGAAAATGGCTACACCTTC
many	TRBJ2-7	-	TRBV7-9	CASSLIALGKNEQYF	TGTGCCAGCAGCTTGATAGCGCTAGGGAAAAACGAGCAGTACTTC
-	TRBJ2-7	-	TRBV10-3	CASSYTLEGGLTYEQYF	TGTGCCAGCAGTTACACTTTAGAGGGGGGGCTCACCTACGAGCAGTACTTC
few	TRBJ1-2	-	TRBV7-2	CASSSRGRWCYGYTF	TGTGCCAGCAGCTCCAGGGGCCGCTGGTGCTATGGCTACACCTTC
many	TRBJ1-4	-	TRBV19	CAISDTEKLFF	TGTGCCATCTCCGACACCGAAAAACTGTTTTTT